The 22 T cell receptor beta chains below all came from one sample that was sequenced in a study of blood T cell repertoires in COVID-19. The table came from immunoSEQ multiplex PCR; TCRdb's copy has only in-frame clones and leaves some out. The sample has around 64,000 clones; roughly 70% are singletons. The source material was PBMCs or T cells enriched from blood (not recorded which). These receptors were taken from a woman between 55 and 75 years old who had been exposed to COVID-19.

V usage is TRBV28 and J usage is TRBJ1-1, with D uncertain. The germline V gene has CDR1 MDHEN and CDR2 SYDVKM. The CDR3 has 11 residues. V lost 7 bases, J lost 3 bases, and 6 bases lay in between. CDR3 DNA sequence: TGTGCCAGCACCCAATACACTGAAGCTTTCTTT. Protein product: CASTQYTEAFF. Variable domain in full (rest from reference TRBV28 and TRBJ1-1): DVKVTQSSRYLVKRTGEKVFLECVQDMDHENMFWYRQDPGLGLRLIYFSYDVKMKEKGDIPEGYSVSREKKERFSLILESASTNQTSMYLCASTQYTEAFFGQGTRLTVV.

The chain has TRBV5-4 and TRBJ2-7; TRBD1 aligns across 7 bases. The CDR3 consists of 15 residues. Germline trimming cut 1 base from V and 0 bases from J; bases unmatched to any gene: 4. Looked up from germline, CDR1 is SGHNT and CDR2 is YYREEE (reference sequence). The CDR3 loop reads CASSLIGGLSYEQYF. CDR3 DNA: TGTGCCAGCAGCTTGATAGGGGGCCTCTCCTACGAGCAGTACTTC.

This CDR3 reads CASSLTGGRYGYTF. The CDR3 bases are TGTGCCAGCAGCCTTACAGGGGGCCGTTATGGCTACACCTTC. This chain uses TRBV11-2 with TRBJ1-2, with TRBD1 matching 9 bases. Germline V gives CDR1 SGHAT, CDR2 FQNNGV. J lost 5 bases, V lost 5 bases, and 6 bases had no gene match. CDR3 length equals 14 residues.

CDR3 coding DNA: TGTGCCAGCCGGAAACTGGGCATACAACGCGCTGAAGCTTTCTTT. Its protein product is CASRKLGIQRAEAFF. The genes are TRBV28 and TRBJ1-1, with D unclear. This CDR3 has 15 amino acids. Germline V CDR1 and CDR2: MDHEN, SYDVKM. Trimming took off 8 bases at V and 6 bases at J, with 22 bases between the two ends.

The chain carries TRBV30 and TRBJ1-2; 7 bases fit TRBD1. Germline assignment: CDR1 GTSNPN and CDR2 SVGIG (reference sequence). There are 12 residues in the CDR3. The junction had 4 bases not matched to a gene; V was cut back by 5 bases and J by 4 bases. CDR3 loop: CAWGTGVYGYTF. The CDR3 DNA sequence: TGTGCCTGGGGTACAGGGGTCTATGGCTACACCTTC.

This chain joins TRBV7-9 and TRBJ1-3; D uncertain. The CDR3 covers 15 residues. Trimming cost V 5 bases and J 0 bases, with 11 bases left between them. Germline loops: CDR1 SEHNR, CDR2 FQNEAQ (reference sequence). CDR3 region: CASSRSGLSGNTIYF. The CDR3 bases are TGTGCCAGCAGCCGCTCAGGCCTCTCTGGAAACACCATATATTTT.

The V and J genes are TRBV19 and TRBJ2-2, with 10 bases aligning to TRBD2. The V gene's germline CDR1 is LNHDA and CDR2 SQIVND (reference sequence). V shed 3 bases, J shed 8 bases, and the junction held 6 bases outside the gene matches. CDR3 length: 15 residues. The CDR3 DNA follows: TGTGCCAGTAGTATCAGGCTAGCGGGAGAGGGGGAGCTGTTTTTT. Amino acids: CASSIRLAGEGELFF.

The chain couples TRBV28 to TRBJ1-2, with D uncertain. V was trimmed by 6 bases and J by 8 bases, leaving 16 bases between them. The CDR3 totals 13 residues. Germline CDR1 and CDR2: MDHEN and SYDVKM. CDR3 nucleotides: TGTGCCAGCAGCCCTTACCCGGGAGGGGGCTACACCTTC. Its protein is CASSPYPGGGYTF.

The gene calls are TRBV7-2 and TRBJ1-6; D might be TRBD1 (5 bases). Between the trimmed V and J ends, which lost 2 bases and 3 bases, there was a span of 11 bases. The CDR3 has 16 amino acids. Germline lookup yields CDR1 SGHTA and CDR2 FQGNSA. CDR3 nucleotide sequence: TGTGCCAGCAGCTTACCCTGGCAGGGCTATAATTCACCCCTCCACTTT. This gives the protein CASSLPWQGYNSPLHF. The variable domain in full, completed from reference TRBV7-2 and TRBJ1-6, reads GAGVSQSPSNKVTEKGKDVELRCDPISGHTALYWYRQSLGQGLEFLIYFQGNSAPDKSGLPSDRFSAERTGGSVSTLTIQRTQQEDSAVYLCASSLPWQGYNSPLHFGNGTRLTVT.

The chain recombines TRBV5-8 with TRBJ2-5, with D hard to call. Germline values: CDR1 SGHTS, CDR2 YDEGEE. Trimming removed 1 base from V and 4 bases from J, with 8 bases in between. This CDR3 has 13 amino acids. The DNA of the CDR3 is TGTGCCAGCAGCTTGTCGTCTTTAGAGACCCAGTACTTC. Protein: CASSLSSLETQYF.

The sample holds one count of this clone. Distinct nucleotide sequences in the sample also encode this CDR3. The chain combines TRBV5-1 with TRBJ2-1; no definite D call. CDR1 and CDR2 from the germline V gene are SGHRS and YFSETQ. The CDR3 runs to 11 residues. V lost 6 bases, J lost 8 bases, and 9 bases lay in between. The CDR3 protein is CASTGSYEQFF. The DNA for the CDR3 is TGCGCCAGCACAGGTTCTTATGAGCAGTTCTTC. Full variable domain (remainder filled in from reference TRBV5-1 and TRBJ2-1): KAGVTQTPRYLIKTRGQQVTLSCSPISGHRSVSWYQQTPGQGLQFLFEYFSETQRNKGNFPGRFSGRQFSNSRSEMNVSTLELGDSALYLCASTGSYEQFFGPGTRLTVL.

The chain uses TRBV7-2 and TRBJ2-1; 10 positions agree with TRBD2. CDR1 and CDR2 from the germline V gene are SGHTA and FQGNSA. V lost 5 bases to trimming and J lost 10 bases; unmatched junction nucleotides: 8. This CDR3 comprises 14 residues. CDR3 loop: CASSRGLAAWEQFF. The CDR3 coding sequence is TGTGCCAGCAGCCGTGGACTAGCGGCCTGGGAGCAGTTCTTC.

V usage is TRBV14 and J usage is TRBJ2-3; D possibly corresponds to TRBD1 (5 bases). This CDR3 spans 13 amino acids. V shed 1 base and J shed 8 bases, with 10 bases lying between them. In germline, CDR1 is SGHDN, CDR2 FVKESK. In DNA, the CDR3 is TGTGCCAGCAGCCAAGTGGTCAGGGCTACGCAGTATTTT. It translates to CASSQVVRATQYF.

This chain joins TRBV29-1 and TRBJ2-3; 11 positions match TRBD2. CDR1 is SQVTM and CDR2 is ANQGSEA in the germline V gene. CDR3 length: 17 amino acids. V lost 2 bases to trimming and J lost 2 bases; unmatched junction nucleotides: 9. CDR3 protein: CSVEKAPSGGTTDTQYF. The CDR3 DNA reads as TGCAGCGTTGAAAAGGCCCCTAGCGGGGGGACCACAGATACGCAGTATTTT.

This clone was recorded a few times. This sequence joins TRBV5-4 and TRBJ1-1; possible D gene TRBD1, 5 bases. V lost 4 bases and J lost 1, with 14 bases in between. CDR3 length: 15 amino acids. Germline V gene data show CDR1 as SGHNT and CDR2 as YYREEE (reference sequence). CDR3 sequence (DNA): TGTGCCAGCAGCGCGGAGGGGCAACGGAACACTGAAGCTTTCTTT. Translating it yields CASSAEGQRNTEAFF.

The chain uses TRBV4-1 and TRBJ1-4; TRBD1 matches 8 bases. There are 16 residues in the CDR3. Germline-derived CDR1 and CDR2 are MGHRA and YSYEKL. Unmatched junction bases numbered 3, after V lost 1 base and J lost 2 bases. Here the CDR3 DNA reads TGCGCCAGCAGCCAAGGACAGGGGCGTACTAATGAAAAACTGTTTTTT. The encoded protein is CASSQGQGRTNEKLFF.

J is TRBJ1-3 and V is TRBV19; the D gene is possibly TRBD1 (6 bases). The length of the CDR3 is 14 residues. V lost 6 bases, J lost 8 bases, and 17 bases lay in between. CDR1 is LNHDA and CDR2 is SQIVND in the germline V gene (reference sequence). CDR3 in amino acids: CASRLQHRADTIYF. In DNA form, the CDR3 reads TGTGCCAGTAGACTGCAGCACAGGGCGGACACCATATATTTT.

The chain joins TRBV3-1 (or the pseudogene TRBV3-2) to TRBJ2-7, with D perhaps TRBD2 (7 bases). Trimming left V 4 bases short and J 3 bases short, with 16 bases between. Germline lookup yields CDR1 LGHDT and CDR2 YNNKEL (reference sequence). The length of the CDR3 is 15 residues. Here the CDR3 DNA reads TGTGCCAGCAGCCCGGGGAGGGGGGCCCGCTACGAGCAGTACTTC. Protein product: CASSPGRGARYEQYF.

The chain has TRBV18 and TRBJ2-5; no definite D call. The CDR3 is 12 amino acids. Germline V gene sequence: CDR1 KGHSH, CDR2 LQKENI. Trimming cost V 4 bases and J 3 bases, with 6 bases left between them. The CDR3 reads CASSQSEETQYF. In DNA form, the CDR3 reads TGTGCCAGCTCACAGTCAGAAGAGACCCAGTACTTC.

The rearrangement links TRBV14 to TRBJ1-4; weak D call: TRBD1 (5 bases). Per the germline V gene, CDR1 is SGHDN and CDR2 is FVKESK. The CDR3 loop spans 16 amino acids. V was shortened by 0 bases and J by 4 bases, with 12 bases between the two germline ends. CDR3 nucleotide sequence: TGTGCCAGCAGCCAAGAGTTCGGGGGGATTAATGAAAAACTGTTTTTT. Encoded protein: CASSQEFGGINEKLFF. Looking up the rest from reference TRBV14 and TRBJ1-4 gives the full variable domain: EAGVTQFPSHSVIEKGQTVTLRCDPISGHDNLYWYRRVMGKEIKFLLHFVKESKQDESGMPNNRFLAERTGGTYSTLKVQPAELEDSGVYFCASSQEFGGINEKLFFGSGTQLSVL.

A few counts support this clone. The V and J genes are TRBV30 and TRBJ1-3; the D is unclear. The CDR3 extends over 14 amino acids. Trimming took 4 bases from V and 5 from J, leaving 15 bases between them. Germline V lookup: CDR1 GTSNPN, CDR2 SVGIG (reference sequence). Here the CDR3 DNA reads TGTGCCTGGACGAAGGAGGGTTCTAGAAACACCATATATTTT. As protein: CAWTKEGSRNTIYF.

The rearrangement joins TRBV20-1 to TRBJ2-1; TRBD2 might be the D (6 bases). CDR1 and CDR2 (germline): DFQATT, SNEGSKA (reference sequence). Trimming took 3 bases from V and 0 from J, leaving 12 bases between them. The CDR3 is 15 amino acids. The CDR3 reads CSASRGSSSYNEQFF. As DNA, the CDR3 is TGCAGTGCTAGTCGGGGGAGCAGCTCCTACAATGAGCAGTTCTTC.